These T cell receptor beta chains were read from a single sample in a study of CD8 T cells in ankylosing spondylitis. Each CDR3 protein gets one entry after TCRdb re-called the 5' RACE reads with MiXCR. The sample records under 550,000 distinct CDR3 sequences, roughly a quarter being singletons. Sequenced sample: blood, either unsorted or a sorted T cell fraction (not recorded which). The source is a male donor with ankylosing spondylitis. The conserved cysteine and the conserved F or W are not part of the CDR3 here. Expanded clones are given a class, and other clones once, few, many or no size at all.

clone size	J gene	V gene	CDR3 protein
-	TRBJ1-2	TRBV7-2	ASSLDPGGAYGYT
few	TRBJ2-7	TRBV5-1	ASSLAGANLFYEQY
-	TRBJ1-1	TRBV7-6	ASSLSPTWPTEAF
-	TRBJ2-3	TRBV5-1	ASSSGQNTDTQY
few	TRBJ2-7	TRBV5-1	ASSLDRAAYEQY
few	TRBJ2-2	TRBV5-1	ASSMTGTSTGELF
few	TRBJ2-1	TRBV29-1	SVPAGLSSYNEQF
-	TRBJ2-5	TRBV7-8	ASSLGAMGQETQY
-	TRBJ1-6	TRBV7-2	ASSLWQRSSYNSPLH
-	TRBJ2-1	TRBV20-1	SARASGLSLNEQF
-	TRBJ1-4	TRBV5-1	ASSPYRQTTNEKLF
-	TRBJ2-3	TRBV7-2	ASSRTLGRRTDTQY
-	TRBJ1-4	TRBV9	ASSVAGNWEKLF
-	TRBJ1-1	TRBV12-3/TRBV12-4	ASRRDRWNTEAF
-	TRBJ2-1	TRBV7-7	ASSPGLAGINEQF
-	TRBJ2-7	TRBV20-1	SASPGSRYEQY
-	TRBJ1-1	TRBV19	ASSRPGTGRNTEAF
few	TRBJ2-7	TRBV5-1	ASRLGTGDTYEQY
medium-sized	TRBJ2-5	TRBV3-1	ASTGELETQY
few	TRBJ2-3	TRBV29-1	SVPGQGRGDTQY
many	TRBJ1-2	TRBV27	ASSAPGQSYGYT
-	TRBJ2-1	TRBV5-1	ASSLRAANEQF
few	TRBJ1-5	TRBV19	ASRGLDGNQPQH
-	TRBJ2-7	TRBV7-9	ASSLPLQAGLWEQY
-	TRBJ2-1	TRBV7-9	ASSLGLAGESEQF
-	TRBJ1-2	TRBV27	ASSSGQGTTGSYGYT
-	TRBJ1-6	TRBV20-1	SAPGGASSYNSPLH
-	TRBJ1-4	TRBV7-8	ASSLAYREEKLF
few	TRBJ1-1	TRBV12-3/TRBV12-4	ASSEWGREAF
-	TRBJ1-2	TRBV4-1	ASRSGQYGYT
-	TRBJ1-2	TRBV28	ASSLSDLTVYGYT